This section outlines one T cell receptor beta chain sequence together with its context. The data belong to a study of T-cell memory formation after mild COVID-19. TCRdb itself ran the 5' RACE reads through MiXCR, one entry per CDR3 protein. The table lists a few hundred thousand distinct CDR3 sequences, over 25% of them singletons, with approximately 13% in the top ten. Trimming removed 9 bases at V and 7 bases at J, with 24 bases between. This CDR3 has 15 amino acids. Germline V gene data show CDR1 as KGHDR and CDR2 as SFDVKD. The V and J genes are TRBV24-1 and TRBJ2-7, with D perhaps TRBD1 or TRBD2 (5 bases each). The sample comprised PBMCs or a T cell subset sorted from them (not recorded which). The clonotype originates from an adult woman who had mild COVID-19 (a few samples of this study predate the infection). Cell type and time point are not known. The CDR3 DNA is TGTGCCACCGCGGATGGCCGGGACGCGGTGGGGGAGCAGTACTTC. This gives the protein CATADGRDAVGEQYF.